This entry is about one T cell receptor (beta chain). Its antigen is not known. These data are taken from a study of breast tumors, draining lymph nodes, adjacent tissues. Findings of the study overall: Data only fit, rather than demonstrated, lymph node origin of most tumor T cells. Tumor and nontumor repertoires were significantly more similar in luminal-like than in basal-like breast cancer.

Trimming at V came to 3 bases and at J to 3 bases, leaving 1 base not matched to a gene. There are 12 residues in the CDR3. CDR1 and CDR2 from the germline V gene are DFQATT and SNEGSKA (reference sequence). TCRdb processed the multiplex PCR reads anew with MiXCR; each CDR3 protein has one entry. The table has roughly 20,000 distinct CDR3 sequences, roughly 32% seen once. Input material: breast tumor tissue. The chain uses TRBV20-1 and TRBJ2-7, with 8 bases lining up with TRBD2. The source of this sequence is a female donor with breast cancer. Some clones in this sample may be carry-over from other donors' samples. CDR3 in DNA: TGCAGTGCTAGGGGGACTAGCTACGAGCAGTACTTC. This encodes CSARGTSYEQYF.